This T cell receptor beta chain comes out of a study of identical twins. TCRdb reprocessed the 5' RACE reads with MiXCR, giving one entry per CDR3 protein. The repertoire holds roughly 1,500,000 distinct CDR3 sequences, with roughly a third as singletons. The source of this sequence is a newborn girl in good health. Source material: cord blood.

For the CDR3, the DNA is TGTGCCAGCGCGAAGGGAGCTCCCGATACGCAGTATTTT. It specifies CASAKGAPDTQYF. This rearrangement joins TRBV7-2 to TRBJ2-3; D may be TRBD2 (5 bases). Between the trimmed V and J ends, which lost 8 bases and 6 bases, there was a span of 15 bases. The CDR3 runs to 13 residues. Germline values: CDR1 SGHTA, CDR2 FQGNSA.